Following are 8 T cell receptor beta chains from one sample sequenced in a study of Tregs in tolerant kidney transplant recipients (dated by TCRdb to between 2017 and 2020). The sample's time point label, decoded: blood sample drawn before combined kidney and bone marrow transplant. Library creation used the immunoSEQ multiplex PCR assay. As stored in TCRdb, this immuneACCESS dataset retains in-frame rearrangements with V and J assigned. A fraction of the clones does not appear; measured against another copy, unresolved V genes explain less than half of the discrepancy, and the remainder lacks a known reason. The record for this sample contains over 45,000 clones. The ten biggest clones cover 0.75% to 0.95% of the sample. The source was CD4+ T cells from blood, collected before the transplant. These receptor sequences come from a human donor who received a combined kidney and bone marrow transplant.

Comments on this clone: The sequenced fragment ends 3 residues before the CDR3 boundary, so the rest is inferred from the germline J gene. This chain links TRBV5-4 with TRBJ1-3, with a tentative D call TRBD1 (5 bases). Trimming removed 1 base from V and 3 bases from J, with 14 bases in between. The CDR3 totals 16 residues. Looked up from germline, CDR1 is SGHNT and CDR2 is YYREEE (reference sequence). This CDR3 reads CASSLSSGLLGNTIYF. Partial CDR3 DNA: TGTGCCAGCAGCTTGTCCTCAGGGCTCCTTGGAAACACC.

About this clone itself: The CDR3 end lies 3 residues beyond the end of the read and is filled in from the germline J gene. V is TRBV20-1 and J is TRBJ2-7, with D tentatively TRBD1 (6 bases). Trimming shortened V by 0 bases and J by 4 bases, and 13 bases separated the two germline ends. The CDR3 runs 14 residues. Germline V lookup: CDR1 DFQATT, CDR2 SNEGSKA (reference sequence). CDR3 DNA, as far as it was read: TGCAGTGCTAGAGACGGACAGAGATTATACGAG. It encodes CSARDGQRLYE. The entire CDR3 reads CSARDGQRLYEQYF.

Note on this clone: The read falls 3 residues short of the CDR3 end, and the missing part is taken from the germline J gene. The chain carries TRBV30 and TRBJ1-1; TRBD1 is a possible D gene (6 bases). Germline V gives CDR1 GTSNPN, CDR2 SVGIG (reference sequence). Trimming took off 2 bases at V and 7 bases at J, with 11 bases between the two ends. This CDR3 is 12 amino acids long. CDR3 sequence: CAWSNTGIEAFF. The sequenced CDR3 bases are TGTGCCTGGAGTAATACAGGGATTGAA.

To note about this clone: The observed sequence ends 3 residues before the CDR3 terminus, with the missing tail filled in from the germline J gene. The chain combines TRBV20-1 with TRBJ1-2; 10 bases are a match to TRBD1. Per germline, CDR1 DFQATT and CDR2 SNEGSKA (reference sequence). The CDR3 has 14 residues. Trimming took 7 bases from V and 5 from J; bases not matched to a gene: 10. This CDR3 is CSVTGGDRGYGYTF. Incomplete CDR3 DNA: TGCAGTGTGACAGGTGGGGACAGGGGTTATGGC.

Note on this clone: The observed sequence ends 3 residues before the CDR3 terminus, with the missing tail filled in from the germline J gene. This chain connects TRBV20-1 to TRBJ2-5, with 12 bases fitting TRBD2. The CDR3 is made up of 16 amino acids. Germline assignment: CDR1 DFQATT and CDR2 SNEGSKA (reference sequence). The J segment lost 4 bases and the V segment lost 2 bases, leaving 8 bases of the junction unmatched. This CDR3 reads CSARLAGGRAGETQYF. The covered CDR3 bases are TGCAGTGCTAGACTAGCGGGAGGGCGAGCGGGAGAGACC.

As regards this clone: The CDR3 goes on 3 residues after the read ends, and that part is filled in from the germline J gene. The chain combines TRBV7-9 with TRBJ2-7, with 12 bases aligning to TRBD2. CDR1 and CDR2 from the germline V gene are SEHNR and FQNEAQ (reference sequence). CDR3 size: 15 residues. V trimming: 6 bases; J trimming: 4 bases; junction bases outside the gene matches: 7. CDR3: CASRQLAGGQYEQYF. The covered CDR3 bases are TGTGCCAGCAGGCAACTAGCGGGAGGTCAATACGAG.

Concerning this clone itself: The CDR3 is cut off 3 residues early in the read; its end comes from the germline J gene. The V call is TRBV5-1, the J call TRBJ1-1; TRBD1 aligns across 7 bases. In germline, CDR1 is SGHRS, CDR2 YFSETQ. The length of the CDR3 is 14 residues. CDR3 in amino acids: CASSSVDGTVEAFF. Incomplete CDR3 DNA: TGCGCCAGCAGCTCGGTAGATGGGACAGTCGAA.

As to this clone: The read terminates 3 residues before the CDR3 end, so the remaining end is supplied by the germline J gene. The genes are TRBV19 and TRBJ1-5, with a weak D call TRBD1 (5 bases). CDR1 is LNHDA, CDR2 SQIVND, per germline (reference sequence). The CDR3 covers 16 residues. V was trimmed by 3 bases and J by 4 bases, leaving 16 bases between them. Here the CDR3 reads CASSMGRAGGNQPQHF. The part of the CDR3 DNA that was read is TGTGCCAGTAGTATGGGCAGGGCCGGGGGAAATCAGCCC.